A selection of T cell receptor beta chains follows, all from one sample in a study of identical twins. In TCRdb, the 5' RACE reads were re-called with MiXCR into one record per CDR3 protein. This sample has around 510,000 distinct CDR3 sequences; about 13% occur once, and the top ten carry 0.98%. The data also belong to a second study, concerning yellow fever vaccine responses in identical twins.

Sequenced: CD4+ T cells sorted from blood. Receptors originate from a woman aged 18-35 years in good health. Each CDR3 is given with its conserved first and last residue. D genes are given only for firm matches. The size field is filled for only some rows; it gives once, few, many or a size class.

CAISEDRTGLAYEQYF TGTGCCATCAGTGAAGACCGGACAGGGCTTGCCTACGAGCAGTACTTC TRBV10-3 few TRBJ2-7 TRBD1
CASSPSFGDNEQFF TGTGCCAGCAGCCCCTCGTTCGGAGACAATGAGCAGTTCTTC TRBV7-3 - TRBJ2-1 -
CASSQSWRGEYNEQFF TGCGCCAGCAGTCAATCGTGGAGGGGAGAGTACAATGAGCAGTTCTTC TRBV23-1 - TRBJ2-1 -
CASSLRDGSQPQHF TGTGCCAGCAGCCTCAGGGATGGGAGTCAGCCCCAGCATTTT TRBV3-1 few TRBJ1-5 -
CASSPGTSRHEQYF TGTGCCAGCTCGCCCGGGACTAGCAGACACGAGCAGTACTTC TRBV28 - TRBJ2-7 TRBD2
CASSLRDSLGELFF TGTGCCAGCAGTTTAAGGGACTCCTTGGGGGAGCTGTTTTTT TRBV12-3/TRBV12-4 many TRBJ2-2 -
CASSPGQGPNEKLFF TGTGCCAGCAGTCCGGGACAGGGGCCAAATGAAAAACTGTTTTTT TRBV12-3/TRBV12-4 - TRBJ1-4 TRBD1
CASSRDRGVEDYGYTF TGCGCCAGCAGCCGGGACAGGGGAGTGGAAGACTATGGCTACACCTTC TRBV5-1 - TRBJ1-2 TRBD1
CATRTSVSTDTQYF TGTGCCACCCGGACTAGCGTAAGCACAGATACGCAGTATTTT TRBV6-1 few TRBJ2-3 TRBD2
CASSDTKTDPVGETQYF TGTGCCAGCAGCGATACGAAGACAGACCCAGTGGGAGAGACCCAGTACTTC TRBV3-1 many TRBJ2-5 -
CASRWDSLTRLDNEQFF TGTGCCAGCAGGTGGGACAGCCTAACCCGATTAGACAATGAGCAGTTCTTC TRBV12-3/TRBV12-4 - TRBJ2-1 TRBD1
CASSTTGSNEQFF TGTGCCAGCAGTACGACAGGGAGCAATGAGCAGTTCTTC TRBV2 - TRBJ2-1 TRBD1
CASRTSGSETQYF TGTGCCAGTAGGACTAGCGGGAGTGAGACCCAGTACTTC TRBV6-2/TRBV6-3 - TRBJ2-5 TRBD2
CASTPGQVPDTQYF TGTGCCAGCACCCCGGGACAGGTTCCAGATACGCAGTATTTT TRBV6-1 few TRBJ2-3 TRBD1
CASSLMGPAQYF TGTGCCAGCAGTTTAATGGGTCCCGCGCAGTACTTC TRBV28 few TRBJ2-7 -
CASSQGAGLSYEQYF TGCGCCAGCAGCCAAGGAGCAGGGCTCTCCTACGAGCAGTACTTC TRBV4-3 few TRBJ2-7 -
CASSPGIGHEQYF TGTGCCAGCTCACCAGGGATAGGCCACGAGCAGTACTTC TRBV18 few TRBJ2-7 -
CASSDRGGGQAPYEQYF TGTGCCAGCAGCGATAGGGGCGGGGGCCAGGCCCCCTACGAGCAGTACTTC TRBV9 - TRBJ2-7 -
CATSQSTSGGQETQYF TGTGCCACCTCCCAGTCGACTAGCGGGGGCCAAGAGACCCAGTACTTC TRBV3-1 - TRBJ2-5 TRBD2
CASSPLGQTGEQYF TGTGCCAGCAGCCCCCTAGGACAGACGGGCGAGCAGTACTTC TRBV7-2 few TRBJ2-7 -
CASSLDWGDTEAFF TGTGCCAGCAGCTTAGATTGGGGCGACACTGAAGCTTTCTTT TRBV7-6 - TRBJ1-1 -
CASSADRDRILYEQYF TGTGCCAGCAGTGCTGATAGGGACAGGATCCTCTACGAGCAGTACTTC TRBV2 few TRBJ2-7 TRBD1
CASSLLRTGGENIQYF TGTGCCAGCAGTTTACTCCGGACAGGGGGCGAAAACATTCAGTACTTC TRBV28 few TRBJ2-4 TRBD1
CASSLVLAGGQDTQYF TGCGCCAGCAGCTTGGTGCTAGCGGGGGGGCAAGATACGCAGTATTTT TRBV5-1 - TRBJ2-3 TRBD2
CASSPSVGYTQYF TGCGCCAGCAGCCCGAGCGTGGGGTATACGCAGTATTTT TRBV5-1 - TRBJ2-3 -
CASSQNNRPYEQYF TGTGCCAGCAGCCAAAATAACAGGCCCTACGAGCAGTACTTC TRBV3-1 - TRBJ2-7 -
CSAEEYSTDTQYF TGCAGTGCTGAGGAGTACTCCACAGATACGCAGTATTTT TRBV20-1 - TRBJ2-3 -
CASSVASGPLSGARGEQFF TGTGCCAGCAGCGTAGCTAGTGGTCCCCTTAGCGGGGCCCGGGGTGAGCAGTTCTTC TRBV9 - TRBJ2-1 TRBD2
CASSRTGALPINYGYTF TGTGCCAGCAGCCGTACAGGGGCACTACCCATTAACTATGGCTACACCTTC TRBV11-2 - TRBJ1-2 TRBD1
CASSYRRTSGGLNEQFF TGTGCCAGCAGTTACAGAAGGACTAGCGGGGGCCTCAATGAGCAGTTCTTC TRBV6-5 few TRBJ2-1 TRBD2
CASSPRAGPVTAKNIQYF TGTGCCAGCAGCCCCCGGGCGGGGCCGGTAACAGCCAAAAACATTCAGTACTTC TRBV7-6 - TRBJ2-4 -
CASSVDPVNEQFF TGTGCCAGCAGCGTAGATCCGGTCAATGAGCAGTTCTTC TRBV9 - TRBJ2-1 -
CASSFRAGGRGTQYF TGTGCCAGCAGCTTTCGAGCGGGGGGGCGGGGTACGCAGTATTTT TRBV7-2 few TRBJ2-3 TRBD2
CASRVASGTDTQYF TGTGCCAGTAGGGTGGCGAGTGGCACAGATACGCAGTATTTT TRBV19 few TRBJ2-3 -
CASSLRKMNTEAFF TGTGCCAGCAGTTTAAGGAAGATGAACACTGAAGCTTTCTTT TRBV27 few TRBJ1-1 -
CASSLMTSGAGETQYF TGCGCCAGCAGCTTGATGACTAGCGGGGCGGGAGAGACCCAGTACTTC TRBV5-1 - TRBJ2-5 TRBD2
CASSPTGTNDGYTF TGTGCCAGCAGCCCTACCGGGACGAACGATGGCTACACCTTC TRBV12-3/TRBV12-4 - TRBJ1-2 -
CASSLRLRVWDTGELFF TGTGCCAGCAGCTTAAGGCTTAGGGTCTGGGACACCGGGGAGCTGTTTTTT TRBV11-2 - TRBJ2-2 -
CSAPDRGSEKLFF TGCAGTGCTCCGGACAGGGGAAGTGAAAAACTGTTTTTT TRBV20-1 - TRBJ1-4 TRBD1
CASSPNRQSSGNTIYF TGTGCCAGCAGCCCTAATAGACAGTCCTCTGGAAACACCATATATTTT TRBV12-3/TRBV12-4 - TRBJ1-3 -
CASSFSGGESYNEQFF TGTGCCAGCAGCTTTAGCGGGGGGGAATCCTACAATGAGCAGTTCTTC TRBV7-3 - TRBJ2-1 TRBD2
CASSLTGGSGQPQHF TGTGCCAGCAGCCTTACAGGGGGCTCCGGTCAGCCCCAGCATTTT TRBV3-1 - TRBJ1-5 TRBD1
CASSSQRSQNTGELFF TGCGCCAGCAGCTCCCAGCGGAGCCAGAACACCGGGGAGCTGTTTTTT TRBV5-1 few TRBJ2-2 -
CASSLIAGGIYEQYF TGTGCCAGCAGCTTAATCGCGGGTGGAATCTACGAGCAGTACTTC TRBV7-2 - TRBJ2-7 -
CSARDLQSPYEQYF TGCAGTGCTAGAGATCTGCAGTCCCCCTACGAGCAGTACTTC TRBV20-1 once TRBJ2-7 -
CASSLSPSGTYEQYF TGTGCCAGCAGCTTATCCCCTAGCGGGACCTACGAGCAGTACTTC TRBV7-2 few TRBJ2-7 TRBD2
CASSPRTSSGSPTQYF TGTGCCAGCAGCCCCCGAACCTCTAGCGGGAGTCCCACCCAGTACTTC TRBV4-2 - TRBJ2-5 TRBD2
CASSESRTGTDTQYF TGTGCCAGCAGTGAATCCAGGACGGGCACAGATACGCAGTATTTT TRBV25-1 - TRBJ2-3 -
CSAQGTGGAYEQYF TGCAGTGCCCAGGGGACAGGGGGCGCGTACGAGCAGTACTTC TRBV20-1 few TRBJ2-7 TRBD1
CSATLWGGFSYNEQFF TGCAGTGCTACCCTATGGGGGGGCTTCTCCTACAATGAGCAGTTCTTC TRBV20-1 - TRBJ2-1 -
CSARATGLETQYF TGCAGTGCTAGGGCGACAGGGCTAGAGACCCAGTACTTC TRBV20-1 - TRBJ2-5 TRBD1
CASSLRTAHYGYTF TGTGCCAGCAGCCTACGGACGGCCCACTATGGCTACACCTTC TRBV14 once TRBJ1-2 -
CASSDYGSRADTQYF TGCGCCAGCAGTGATTACGGGAGTCGGGCAGATACGCAGTATTTT TRBV10-2 many TRBJ2-3 -
CASSYSLAGGNNEQFF TGTGCCAGCAGTTACTCTCTAGCGGGAGGGAACAATGAGCAGTTCTTC TRBV6-5 few TRBJ2-1 TRBD2
CASSLTGAVGNTIYF TGTGCCAGCAGTTTGACAGGGGCCGTTGGAAACACCATATATTTT TRBV6-5 - TRBJ1-3 TRBD1